This T cell receptor (beta chain) stems from a study of identical twins (dated by TCRdb to the mid-2010s). Background on the whole study: The study deep-sequenced TCR alpha and beta repertoires from monozygotic twins, unrelated adults of various ages and cord blood to test whether fetal clonotypes persist. Replicate twin experiments were performed at different times using different library preparation protocols to rule out contamination.

All donors were healthy Caucasians. Three pairs of female monozygotic twins, all aged roughly 18 to 30 years, made up the twin cohort. CD4+ and CD8+ T cell populations were isolated with positive isolation kits from Invitrogen. Trimming leaves V shorter by 4 bases and J shorter by 3 bases, with the junction holding 5 bases beyond the gene matches. From a lookup of the germline V gene, CDR1 and CDR2 are SGHRS and YFSETQ. The CDR3 spans 14 residues, from the cysteine through the phenylalanine. Only CDR3 DNA remains: 42 bases, in frame from the first base. Library generation was performed with 5' RACE. Sequencing instrument: Illumina HiSeq 2000. Template switching added a universal primer binding site, and the final cDNA carried a unique molecular identifier that allowed TCR cDNA molecules to be counted accurately. First-strand cDNA for TCR alpha and beta chains was synthesized from specific primers in the conserved constant-segment region. To control for contamination, each cDNA library was double barcoded with a SMART-Mk sample barcode plus Illumina barcodes. TruSeq adapter sequences, together with Illumina sample barcodes, were added in two successive PCR steps. TCR alpha and beta cDNA libraries were sequenced on the Illumina HiSeq platform with custom primers. As for how the authors treated the data: Raw reads were processed with MiGEC to extract unique molecular identifiers, and MiXCR was used to determine CDR3 positions. For each individual, recombination models were inferred using an EM algorithm with the repgenHMM and IGoR tools. Shared clonotypes were analyzed with the tcR package in R, and sharing was normalized by the product of cloneset sizes. To study raw recombination without the effects of thymic and clonal selection, out-of-frame nonproductive sequences were analyzed. TCRdb reprocessed the public reads (quality trimming at Q25 with fastp, clone calling with MiXCR) and kept in-frame beta chains. Merged by CDR3 protein, the rows form single entries marked with the most common genes and DNA. The V and J calls were not made by the authors but by TCRdb's processing. The sample includes approximately 260,000 distinct CDR3 sequences, with about 9% observed a single time. The ten biggest clones cover less than 4% of the sample.

Beyond this particular receptor, the publication reports: Because the same donors could not be followed over many years, the conclusions relied on cross-sectional statistical analysis. In monozygotic twins, out-of-frame TCR alpha sharing was systematically underestimated by recombination models, although the models agreed with sharing between unrelated individuals. Zero-insertion analyses could be partly confounded by invariant T cells such as MAIT and iNKT, though diverse VJ usage argued against such confounding for most clonotypes. Compared with coincidental sharing between unrelated individuals, an excess of low generation-probability sequences was observed among out-of-frame TCR alpha sequences shared between twins. Fewer insertions were carried by abundant cord blood beta clonotypes, a similar but weaker trend appeared in young adult naive repertoires, and no such trend appeared in memory repertoires. The excess sharing between twins in beta out-of-frame sequences was weaker because fewer shared sequences reduced the signal-to-noise ratio.

This clonotype was picked up many times. The clone's antigen remains unknown. No base quality information exists; no much larger clone differs at one position. The sample was also linked to a second study, of yellow fever vaccine responses in identical twins. As the second study states: According to the authors, in identical twins the way T cells responded to vaccination appeared partly convergent and partly personalized. The study precisely tracked vaccine-responding T cell clones in identical twins.

The V and J genes are TRBV5-1 and TRBJ2-7; 9 bases in the junction line up with TRBD1. Sequenced material: CD8+ T cells sorted from blood. The TCR originated in a woman aged 18-30 years in good health. The CDR3 is CASSPGQGNYEQYF. The DNA sequence is TGCGCCAGCAGCCCGGGACAGGGCAACTACGAGCAGTACTTC.